Shown below are 9 T cell receptor beta chains from a single sample sequenced in a study of early T cells in non-severe SARS-CoV-2 infection. TCRdb itself ran the 5' RACE reads through MiXCR, one entry per CDR3 protein. Of about 80,000 distinct CDR3 sequences listed, about 12% are singletons. Sequenced material: whole blood. These receptors were obtained from an adult who was a healthcare worker with PCR-confirmed SARS-CoV-2 infection or an uninfected control (not recorded which).

The rearrangement uses TRBV2 and TRBJ1-1; D unclear. Germline V CDR1 and CDR2: SNHLY, FYNNEI. The CDR3 is made up of 14 amino acids. The V end was cut by 11 bases, the J end by 4 bases, with 20 bases between. The CDR3 coding sequence is TGTGCCGGCGGGCCGGGTGGGTTAGGCACTGAAGCTTTCTTT. Its translation is CAGGPGGLGTEAFF.

This clonotype was counted many times. The chain couples TRBV7-2 to TRBJ2-1, with D possibly matching TRBD2 (6 bases). This CDR3 region has 14 residues. Trimming removed 4 bases from V and 8 bases from J, with 15 bases in between. Germline CDR1 is SGHTA and CDR2 is FQGNSA. The DNA for the CDR3 is TGTGCCAGCAGCTCCGGGGTCGGAGGGCATGAGCAGTTCTTC. The encoded protein is CASSSGVGGHEQFF.

This clonotype was counted many times. The CDR3 DNA is TGTGCCAGCAGCTTTAGGACAGGGCTGGACGAGCAGTACTTC. As protein: CASSFRTGLDEQYF. The chain couples TRBV13 to TRBJ2-7; TRBD1 aligns across 8 bases. This CDR3 has 14 amino acids. The V gene end was trimmed by 3 bases and the J gene end by 5 bases; junction bases not matched to a gene: 6. The germline gives CDR1 PRHDT, CDR2 FYEKMQ (reference sequence).

V gene TRBV28 combines with J gene TRBJ2-5, with TRBD2 matching 11 bases. Per the germline V gene, CDR1 is MDHEN and CDR2 is SYDVKM. Trimming took 8 bases from V and 0 from J; bases not matched to a gene: 2. The CDR3 covers 14 residues. CDR3 amino acids: CASRLAGNQETQYF. CDR3 nucleotides: TGTGCCAGCCGACTAGCGGGGAACCAAGAGACCCAGTACTTC.

This clonotype was detected ten times or more. The CDR3 here is CASSPLGASGDYNEQFF. The CDR3, as DNA: TGTGCCAGCAGTCCTCTCGGGGCGAGCGGCGATTACAATGAGCAGTTCTTC. The chain is built from TRBV6-2 or TRBV6-3 and TRBJ2-1; possibly TRBD1 or TRBD2 for D (5 bases each). The CDR3 loop spans 17 amino acids. CDR1 is MNHEY and CDR2 is SVGEGT in the germline V gene. Trimming pared 5 bases from V and 4 bases from J, leaving 21 bases between.

There are a few counts of this clonotype. This sequence joins TRBV18 and TRBJ2-7; unclear D gene. This CDR3 is built from 15 residues. CDR1 and CDR2 from the germline V gene are KGHSH and LQKENI. Trimming shortened V by 1 base and J by 3 bases, and 13 bases separated the two germline ends. The CDR3 nucleotides are TGTGCCAGCTCACCACGGGGATCGGAGCGCTACGAGCAGTACTTC. Protein sequence: CASSPRGSERYEQYF.

CDR3 DNA sequence: TGCGCCAGCAGCTTGCTCGGGGCCCACAATGAGCAGTTCTTC. Translation: CASSLLGAHNEQFF. The chain links TRBV5-1 to TRBJ2-1, with D perhaps matching TRBD1 or TRBD2 (5 bases each). Germline V gives CDR1 SGHRS, CDR2 YFSETQ. V lost 1 base and J 5 bases, leaving 10 bases between the germline ends. This CDR3 is 14 amino acids long.

The table lists this clonotype with many counts. This chain connects TRBV7-6 to TRBJ2-6; D is undetermined. The V end lost 1 base, the J end lost 0 bases, and 1 base lay between the germline ends. The CDR3 contains 14 residues. Germline CDR1 is SGHVS and CDR2 is FNYEAQ. The CDR3 nucleotides read TGTGCCAGCAGCTTAGGCTCTGGGGCCAACGTCCTGACTTTC. This gives the protein CASSLGSGANVLTF.

This clonotype was observed a few times. This sequence joins TRBV6-5 and TRBJ2-3, with 8 bases aligning to TRBD1. The CDR3 length is 13 residues. V gave up 2 bases and J gave up 7 bases; unmatched junction bases: 2. Germline CDR1 is MNHEY and CDR2 is SVGAGI. This CDR3 reads CASSYQGANTQYF. The CDR3 bases are TGTGCCAGCAGTTACCAGGGGGCGAATACGCAGTATTTT.